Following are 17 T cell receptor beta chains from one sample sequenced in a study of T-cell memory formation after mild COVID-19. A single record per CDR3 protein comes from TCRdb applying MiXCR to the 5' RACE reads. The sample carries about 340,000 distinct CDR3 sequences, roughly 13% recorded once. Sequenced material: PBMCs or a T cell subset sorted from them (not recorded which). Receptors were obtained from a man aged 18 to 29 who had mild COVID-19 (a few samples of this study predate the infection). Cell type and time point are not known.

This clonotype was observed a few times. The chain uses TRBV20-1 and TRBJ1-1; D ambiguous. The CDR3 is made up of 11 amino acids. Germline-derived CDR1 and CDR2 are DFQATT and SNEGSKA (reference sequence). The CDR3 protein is CTPGWGTEAFF. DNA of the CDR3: TGCACCCCGGGGTGGGGAACTGAAGCTTTCTTT.

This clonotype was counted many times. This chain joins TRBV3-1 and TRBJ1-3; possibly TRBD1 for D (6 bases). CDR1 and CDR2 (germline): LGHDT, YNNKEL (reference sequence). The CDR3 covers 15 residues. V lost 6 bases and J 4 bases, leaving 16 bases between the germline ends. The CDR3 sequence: CASSAYRDGGNTIYF. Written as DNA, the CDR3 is TGTGCCAGCAGTGCATACAGGGACGGCGGAAACACCATATATTTT.

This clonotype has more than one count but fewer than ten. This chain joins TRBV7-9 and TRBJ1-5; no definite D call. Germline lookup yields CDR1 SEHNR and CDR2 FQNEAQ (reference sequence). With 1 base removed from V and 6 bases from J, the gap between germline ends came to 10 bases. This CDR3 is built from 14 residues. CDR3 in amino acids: CASSLGEFSQPQHF. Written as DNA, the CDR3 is TGTGCCAGCAGCTTAGGGGAGTTTAGTCAGCCCCAGCATTTT.

The CDR3 DNA reads TGCGCCAGCAGCCCCGACAGTGCAACTAATGAAAAACTGTTTTTT. Its translation: CASSPDSATNEKLFF. The V call is TRBV4-3, the J call TRBJ1-4, with D tentatively TRBD1 (5 bases). The CDR3 is made up of 15 amino acids. CDR1 and CDR2 from the germline V gene are LGHNA and YSLEER. V shed 4 bases and J shed 0 bases, with 9 bases lying between them.

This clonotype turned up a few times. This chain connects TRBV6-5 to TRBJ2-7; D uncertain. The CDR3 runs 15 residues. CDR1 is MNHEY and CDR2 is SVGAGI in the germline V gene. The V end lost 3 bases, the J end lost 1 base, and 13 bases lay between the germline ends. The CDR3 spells CASSYFGEGSYEQYF. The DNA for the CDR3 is TGTGCCAGCAGTTATTTTGGGGAAGGATCCTACGAGCAGTACTTC.

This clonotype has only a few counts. This CDR3 is CASSPTGIGQETQYF. CDR3 in DNA: TGTGCCAGCAGCCCCACAGGGATAGGTCAAGAGACCCAGTACTTC. The chain links TRBV5-4 to TRBJ2-5; possible D gene TRBD1, 6 bases. Per germline, CDR1 SGHNT and CDR2 YYREEE (reference sequence). V lost 4 bases and J 2 bases, leaving 15 bases between the germline ends. This CDR3 has 15 residues.

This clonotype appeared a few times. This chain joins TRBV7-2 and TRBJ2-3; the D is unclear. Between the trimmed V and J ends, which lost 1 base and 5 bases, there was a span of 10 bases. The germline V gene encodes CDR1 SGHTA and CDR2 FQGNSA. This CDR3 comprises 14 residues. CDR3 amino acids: CASSLDGSRDTQYF. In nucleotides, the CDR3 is TGTGCCAGCAGCTTAGACGGATCGAGAGATACGCAGTATTTT.

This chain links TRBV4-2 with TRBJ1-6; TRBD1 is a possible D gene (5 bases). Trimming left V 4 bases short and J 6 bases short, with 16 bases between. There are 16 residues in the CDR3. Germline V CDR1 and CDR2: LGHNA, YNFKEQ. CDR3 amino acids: CASSPGQGGLNSPLHF. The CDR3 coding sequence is TGTGCCAGCAGCCCCGGGCAGGGCGGACTTAATTCACCCCTCCACTTT.

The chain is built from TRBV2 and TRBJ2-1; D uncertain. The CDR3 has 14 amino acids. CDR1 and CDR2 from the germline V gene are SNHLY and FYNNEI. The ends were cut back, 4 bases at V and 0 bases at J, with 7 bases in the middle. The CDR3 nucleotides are TGTGCCAGCAGTGTACCTAGCTCCTACAATGAGCAGTTCTTC. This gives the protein CASSVPSSYNEQFF.

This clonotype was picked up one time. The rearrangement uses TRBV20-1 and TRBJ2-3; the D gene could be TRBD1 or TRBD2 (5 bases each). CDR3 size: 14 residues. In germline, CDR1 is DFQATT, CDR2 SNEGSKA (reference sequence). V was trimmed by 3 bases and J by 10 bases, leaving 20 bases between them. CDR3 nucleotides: TGCAGTGCTAGTCCCCTCGGACGTGGGGGTCCGCAGTATTTT. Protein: CSASPLGRGGPQYF.

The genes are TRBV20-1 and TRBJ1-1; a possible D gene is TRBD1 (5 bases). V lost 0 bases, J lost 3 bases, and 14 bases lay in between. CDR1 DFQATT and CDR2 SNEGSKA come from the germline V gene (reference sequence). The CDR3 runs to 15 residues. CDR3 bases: TGCAGTGCTAGAGACCAATTAGGGGAGTACACTGAAGCTTTCTTT. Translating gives CSARDQLGEYTEAFF.

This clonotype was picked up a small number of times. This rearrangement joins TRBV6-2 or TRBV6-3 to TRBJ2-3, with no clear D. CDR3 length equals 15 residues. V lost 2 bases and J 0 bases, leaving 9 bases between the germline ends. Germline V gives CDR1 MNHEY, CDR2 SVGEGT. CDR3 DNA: TGTGCCAGCAGTTACAGCCTATCTAGCACAGATACGCAGTATTTT. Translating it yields CASSYSLSSTDTQYF.

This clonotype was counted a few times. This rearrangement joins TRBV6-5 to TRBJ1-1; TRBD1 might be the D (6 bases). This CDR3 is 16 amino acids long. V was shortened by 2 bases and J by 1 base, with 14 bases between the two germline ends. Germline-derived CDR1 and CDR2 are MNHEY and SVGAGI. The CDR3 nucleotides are TGTGCCAGCAGTTACGGGCCAGGGGCTCAGAACACTGAAGCTTTCTTT. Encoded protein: CASSYGPGAQNTEAFF.

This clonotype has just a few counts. This chain's CDR3 is CATQTSIYEQYF. The CDR3 region has the DNA TGTGCCACCCAGACTAGCATTTACGAGCAGTACTTC. The rearrangement joins TRBV27 to TRBJ2-7; 7 bases line up with TRBD2. CDR1 MNHEY and CDR2 SMNVEV come from the germline V gene (reference sequence). V gave up 10 bases and J gave up 4 bases; unmatched junction bases: 7. The CDR3 is 12 residues long.

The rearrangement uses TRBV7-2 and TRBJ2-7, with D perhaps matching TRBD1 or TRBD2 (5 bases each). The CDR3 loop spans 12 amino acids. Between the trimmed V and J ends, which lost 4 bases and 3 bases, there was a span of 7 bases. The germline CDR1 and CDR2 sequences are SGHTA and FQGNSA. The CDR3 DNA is TGTGCCAGCAGCTGGGACCTCTACGAGCAGTACTTC. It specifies CASSWDLYEQYF. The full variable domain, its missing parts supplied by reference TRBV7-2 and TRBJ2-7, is GAGVSQSPSNKVTEKGKDVELRCDPISGHTALYWYRQSLGQGLEFLIYFQGNSAPDKSGLPSDRFSAERTGGSVSTLTIQRTQQEDSAVYLCASSWDLYEQYFGPGTRLTVT.

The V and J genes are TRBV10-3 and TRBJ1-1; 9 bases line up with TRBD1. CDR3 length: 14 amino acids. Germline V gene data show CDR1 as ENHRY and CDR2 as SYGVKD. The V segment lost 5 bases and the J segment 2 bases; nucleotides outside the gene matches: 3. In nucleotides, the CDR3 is TGTGCCATCAGTTGGGACAGGGAAAACACTGAAGCTTTCTTT. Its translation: CAISWDRENTEAFF.

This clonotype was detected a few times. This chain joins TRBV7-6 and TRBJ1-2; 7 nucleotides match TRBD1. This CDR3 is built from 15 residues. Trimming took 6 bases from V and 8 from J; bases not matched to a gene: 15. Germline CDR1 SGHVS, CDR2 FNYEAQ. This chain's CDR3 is CASRPAQGRSGGYTF. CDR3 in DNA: TGTGCCAGCAGGCCTGCACAGGGGAGGTCGGGCGGCTACACCTTC.